This TCR beta chain was sequenced during a study of blood T cell repertoires in COVID-19. The method was immunoSEQ multiplex PCR; TCRdb's version includes in-frame clones alone and lacks a portion of them. The table records approximately 350,000 clones, roughly 87% of them present only once. The junction had 5 bases not matched to a gene; V was cut back by 6 bases and J by 4 bases. This CDR3 region has 14 residues. Germline loops: CDR1 MRHNA, CDR2 SNTAGT. Participants spanned ages about 18 to 90 years and resided in over 20 US areas. Sample: PBMCs or T cells enriched from blood (not recorded which). V is TRBV6-4 and J is TRBJ2-3, with 9 bases lining up with TRBD2. The clonotype originates from a woman aged 25 to 39 who had recovered from COVID-19. Here the CDR3 DNA reads TGTGCCAGCAGCGAGCGGGAGGCGCCAGATACGCAGTATTTT. Amino acids: CASSEREAPDTQYF.